Below, 18 T cell receptor beta chains from the same sample are listed, as sequenced in a study of CXCR3-negative and CXCR3-positive naive CD8 T cells. Whole-study results and caveats: Naive CXCR3-positive cells had TRB CDR3s more hydrophobic than those of CXCR3-negative naive cells.

The study made its TRB cDNA libraries by 5' RACE, adding UMI labels. TCRdb reprocessed the 5' RACE reads, keeping one entry per CDR3 protein, no DNA. In all, the sample yields 150,000 to 180,000 distinct CDR3 sequences. These receptors have no identified antigens. The sequenced sample consisted of naive CXCR3+ CD8+ T cells from blood. Specified subset: CD45RO-CCR7+CD27+CD95- naive CD8+ T cells expressing CXCR3 (TNR3+). The source is a human donor in good health. Some clones in this sample may be carry-over from other donors' samples.

The rearrangement joins TRBV7-9 to TRBJ2-2. The CDR3 is 12 amino acids. Germline V CDR1 and CDR2: SEHNR, FQNEAQ (reference sequence). The CDR3 loop reads CASGRTAGELFF.

V gene TRBV7-9 combines with J gene TRBJ2-7; without DNA, the TCRdb call of TRBD1 cannot be checked. The CDR3 is 13 residues long. Germline CDR1 is SEHNR and CDR2 is FQNEAQ (reference sequence). The CDR3 loop is CASTQLGDYEQYF.

V gene TRBV23-1 combines with J gene TRBJ2-7; there is no DNA to check the TCRdb D call of TRBD1. TRBV23-1 is an ORF, and what it does is uncertain. This CDR3 is 15 amino acids long. The CDR3 reads CASSQSEGRSYEQYF.

The rearrangement joins TRBV12-3 or TRBV12-4 to TRBJ2-1; checking the TCRdb D call of TRBD1 is not possible without DNA. The CDR3 extends over 16 amino acids. The CDR3 loop is CASSLIGPERADEQFF.

This sequence joins TRBV9 and TRBJ2-7; TCRdb picks TRBD2, but there is no DNA to check that call. Per the germline V gene, CDR1 is SGDLS and CDR2 is YYNGEE. This CDR3 region has 13 residues. CDR3 region: CASSDGGGLEQYF.

V usage is TRBV24-1 and J usage is TRBJ2-1. The CDR3 is 12 residues long. Looked up from germline, CDR1 is KGHDR and CDR2 is SFDVKD. The CDR3 protein is CATSGADHEQFF.

The chain is built from TRBV25-1 and TRBJ2-7; TCRdb names TRBD1, which stays unverified in the absence of DNA. Germline V CDR1 and CDR2: MGHDK, SYGVNS. The length of the CDR3 is 13 residues. The CDR3 is CASSAGLGYEQYF.

This chain links TRBV28 with TRBJ2-1; TCRdb proposes TRBD2, but this gene call is untestable without DNA. This CDR3 contains 13 residues. Germline loops: CDR1 MDHEN, CDR2 SYDVKM. The CDR3 region is CATSLGSVNEQFF.

The gene calls are TRBV18 and TRBJ2-1. The CDR3 consists of 13 residues. The V gene's germline CDR1 is KGHSH and CDR2 LQKENI. The CDR3 sequence is CASSPEHHNEQFF.

The gene calls are TRBV5-6 and TRBJ2-7; lacking DNA, the TRBD1 call made by TCRdb goes unchecked. This CDR3 comprises 13 residues. The germline gives CDR1 SGHDT, CDR2 YYEEEE. CDR3 protein: CASSLTGFYEQYF.

The chain recombines TRBV13 with TRBJ1-1; the TCRdb D gene call, TRBD1, has no DNA to confirm it. In germline, CDR1 is PRHDT, CDR2 FYEKMQ (reference sequence). The CDR3 runs to 14 residues. The CDR3 loop reads CASTPRGRVTEAFF.

The chain employs TRBV11-1 and TRBJ2-1; TCRdb calls TRBD1, which cannot be checked without DNA. Germline lookup yields CDR1 SGHAT and CDR2 FQDESV (reference sequence). The CDR3 consists of 14 residues. The CDR3 reads CASSPGVKNNEQFF.

Here the CDR3 reads CASSPAPMADNRAYEQYF. The V and J genes are TRBV4-1 and TRBJ2-7; TCRdb indicates TRBD2, and absent DNA this call remains unverified. The CDR3 covers 18 residues. Germline V gives CDR1 MGHRA, CDR2 YSYEKL.

The J gene is TRBJ1-1, the V gene TRBV29-1. CDR1 is SQVTM, CDR2 ANQGSEA, per germline. CDR3 size: 12 residues. CDR3 residues: CSVDAGNTEAFF.

V usage is TRBV10-3 and J usage is TRBJ1-1. Germline-derived CDR1 and CDR2 are ENHRY and SYGVKD. The CDR3 loop spans 13 amino acids. CDR3 in amino acids: CAISAGRNTEAFF.

This chain links TRBV6-2 or TRBV6-3 with TRBJ2-1; TCRdb gives TRBD1 as the D gene, but with no DNA this cannot be confirmed. This CDR3 is 18 amino acids long. From germline, CDR1 is MNHEY and CDR2 SVGEGT. The chain's CDR3 is CASSSYSPRDSSYNEQFF.

The chain is built from TRBV7-9 and TRBJ2-5. Germline V gene data show CDR1 as SEHNR and CDR2 as FQNEAQ (reference sequence). This CDR3 has 13 amino acids. CDR3: CASSLGLGSTQYF.

The V call is TRBV7-9, the J call TRBJ1-1. Germline CDR1 is SEHNR and CDR2 is FQNEAQ (reference sequence). This CDR3 is built from 13 residues. The CDR3 is CASSSTPDEEAFF. Drawing the rest from reference TRBV7-9 and TRBJ1-1, the complete variable domain is DTGVSQNPRHKITKRGQNVTFRCDPISEHNRLYWYRQTLGQGPEFLTYFQNEAQLEKSRLLSDRFSAERPKGSFSTLEIQRTEQGDSAMYLCASSSTPDEEAFFGQGTRLTVV.